This T cell receptor beta chain is from a study of blood T cell repertoires in COVID-19. On the study more broadly: The samples span acute and convalescent COVID-19 from the United States, Italy and Spain.

Authors' processing steps: How many nucleated cells were present was estimated from reference gene primer amplification. Measured with immunoSEQ multiplex PCR; TCRdb has only the in-frame clones, and not every one. From that table come the V and J calls and clone size; the DNA was used to work out D and trimming. Among more than 60,000 clones listed, 85% were seen once. The CDR3 is made up of 13 amino acids. V lost 4 bases and J lost 4; bases outside the gene matches: 2. Germline values: CDR1 SQVTM, CDR2 ANQGSEA. The chain links TRBV29-1 to TRBJ1-5; 9 bases are a match to TRBD1. What was sequenced was peripheral blood. The TCR was taken from a human donor in a cohort sampled during active COVID-19. In nucleotides, the CDR3 is TGCAGCGTTGGACAGGGGGGAAATCAGCCCCAGCATTTT. It encodes CSVGQGGNQPQHF.